This TCR beta chain originates from a study of early T cells in non-severe SARS-CoV-2 infection. As for the study in general: Chains stayed unpaired after sequencing of bulk RNA from unsorted whole blood. Study conclusions and caveats: VDJdb-based annotation leaned toward anti-spike CD8 responses and missed private and CD4 specificities.

The CDR3 totals 14 residues. Trimming took 6 bases from V and 0 from J, leaving 12 bases between them. Germline values: CDR1 SQVTM, CDR2 ANQGSEA. This clonotype has ten or more counts. Antigen: not known. TCRdb passed the 5' RACE reads through MiXCR, listing each CDR3 protein once. This sample has approximately 30,000 distinct CDR3 sequences; 5.6% occur once, and the top ten carry 24%. Material for sequencing was whole blood. The genes are TRBV29-1 and TRBJ2-1; D may be TRBD2 (6 bases). The TCR sequence derives from an adult who was a healthcare worker with PCR-confirmed SARS-CoV-2 infection or an uninfected control (not recorded which). The CDR3 loop reads CSVGGTPSYNEQFF. For the CDR3, the DNA is TGCAGCGTGGGGGGAACTCCCTCCTACAATGAGCAGTTCTTC.